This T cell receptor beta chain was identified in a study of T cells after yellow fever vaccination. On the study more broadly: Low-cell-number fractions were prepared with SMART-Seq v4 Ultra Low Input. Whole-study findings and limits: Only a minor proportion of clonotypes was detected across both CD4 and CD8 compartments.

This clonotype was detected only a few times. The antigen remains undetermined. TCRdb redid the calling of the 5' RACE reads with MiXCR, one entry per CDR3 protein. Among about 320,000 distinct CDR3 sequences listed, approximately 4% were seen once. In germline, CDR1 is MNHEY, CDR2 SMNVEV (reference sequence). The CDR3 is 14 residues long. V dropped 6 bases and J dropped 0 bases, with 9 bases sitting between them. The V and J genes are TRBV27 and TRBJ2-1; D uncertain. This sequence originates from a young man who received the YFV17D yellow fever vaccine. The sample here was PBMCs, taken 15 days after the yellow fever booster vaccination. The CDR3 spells CASRDQSSYNEQFF. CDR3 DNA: TGTGCCAGCAGGGACCAAAGCTCCTACAATGAGCAGTTCTTC.